One sample yielded the 23 T cell receptor beta chains listed below, sequenced in a study of T cells after yellow fever vaccination. TCRdb re-analysed the 5' RACE reads in MiXCR, keeping a single row per CDR3 protein. The sample holds approximately 550,000 distinct CDR3 sequences, around 21% seen once. The sequences come from PBMCs, collected 15 days after the yellow fever booster vaccination. The receptor source for this set is a man aged 30 to 39 who received the YFV17D yellow fever vaccine.

This clonotype appeared many times. The gene calls are TRBV5-1 and TRBJ1-1; 7 positions match TRBD1. CDR3 length equals 12 residues. With 4 bases clipped from V and 5 bases from J, the junction kept 2 bases outside the gene matches. Germline assignment: CDR1 SGHRS and CDR2 YFSETQ. The CDR3 DNA reads TGCGCCAGCAGCCTGACAGGGACTGAAGCTTTCTTT. Translating gives CASSLTGTEAFF.

The J gene is TRBJ2-1, the V gene TRBV27; 7 bases map to TRBD1. V gave up 6 bases and J gave up 8 bases; unmatched junction bases: 13. CDR3 length: 15 residues. Germline CDR1 reads MNHEY; CDR2 reads SMNVEV (reference sequence). Here the CDR3 DNA reads TGTGCCAGCAGAACTCTCGACAGGGTAAGGCATGAGCAGTTCTTC. Translation gives CASRTLDRVRHEQFF.

CDR3 protein: CASSYATSDYYSYNEQFF. CDR3 coding DNA: TGTGCCAGCAGTTACGCCACAAGCGACTACTACTCCTACAATGAGCAGTTCTTC. This chain uses TRBV6-5 with TRBJ2-1; D is possibly TRBD2 (5 bases). In germline, CDR1 is MNHEY, CDR2 SVGAGI. V was clipped by 2 bases and J by 0 bases, with 17 bases between them. The CDR3 consists of 18 residues.

The chain uses TRBV12-3 or TRBV12-4 and TRBJ2-2; TRBD1 aligns across 8 bases. The CDR3 runs to 18 residues. After removal of 3 bases from V and 1 base from J, the junction contained 10 bases not matched to a gene. The CDR3 DNA reads TGTGCCAGCAGTTTTTCGGACAGGGAGGCGTGGAACACCGGGGAGCTGTTTTTT. Translated: CASSFSDREAWNTGELFF.

This clonotype was seen a handful of times. The chain links TRBV6-5 to TRBJ2-7; D is unclear. This CDR3 is built from 16 residues. V was cut by 0 bases and J by 0 bases, with 12 bases left in between. CDR1 MNHEY and CDR2 SVGAGI come from the germline V gene. CDR3 bases: TGTGCCAGCAGTTACTCTTACCGCAGCATCTCCTACGAGCAGTACTTC. This sequence encodes CASSYSYRSISYEQYF.

This chain links TRBV6-1 with TRBJ2-7; TRBD1 aligns across 10 bases. The ends lost 6 bases at V and 6 bases at J; junction bases unmatched: 8. This CDR3 has 14 amino acids. Germline lookup yields CDR1 MNHNS and CDR2 SASEGT. In nucleotides, the CDR3 is TGTGCCAGCAGGCTCGACAGGGGGCGCGGCGAGCAGTACTTC. This codes for CASRLDRGRGEQYF.

Note on this clonotype: An end of the junction differs from the germline gene, which may be a read error. The rearrangement joins TRBV29-1 to TRBJ2-1; weak D call: TRBD2 (5 bases). Germline assignment: CDR1 SQVTM and CDR2 ANQGSEA. The CDR3 totals 11 residues. CDR3 coding DNA: TGCAGCGTGGTTACGGGGAATGGGCAGTTCTTC. Translation: CSVVTGNGQFF.

This clonotype has more than one count but fewer than ten. The gene calls are TRBV18 and TRBJ2-3; TRBD2 is a possible D gene (5 bases). Germline CDR1 and CDR2: KGHSH and LQKENI. The CDR3 extends over 13 amino acids. V was cut by 2 bases and J by 5 bases, with 8 bases left in between. The CDR3 nucleotides read TGTGCCAGCTCACCAGAGGGCGGAGATACGCAGTATTTT. This gives the protein CASSPEGGDTQYF.

There are a few counts of this clonotype. This sequence joins TRBV25-1 and TRBJ1-2, with unresolved D. The CDR3 extends over 11 amino acids. Trimming removed 2 bases at V and 2 bases at J, with 0 bases between. Germline V lookup: CDR1 MGHDK, CDR2 SYGVNS. For the CDR3, the DNA is TGTGCCAGCAGTGAAAACTATGGCTACACCTTC. This codes for CASSENYGYTF.

The V gene is TRBV5-4, the J gene TRBJ2-3; D gene ambiguous. V dropped 0 bases and J dropped 1 base, with 12 bases sitting between them. CDR1 SGHNT and CDR2 YYREEE come from the germline V gene (reference sequence). This CDR3 has 16 amino acids. For the CDR3, the DNA is TGTGCCAGCAGCTTGGCCCTCTCGCGTGGCACAGATACGCAGTATTTT. Translating gives CASSLALSRGTDTQYF.

This clonotype was found a few times. The chain has TRBV5-6 and TRBJ2-1; 9 bases are shared with TRBD2. Germline CDR1 is SGHDT and CDR2 is YYEEEE. CDR3 length: 15 residues. V was clipped by 1 base and J by 9 bases; unmatched bases: 8. CDR3 region: CASSLLGSGSAEQFF. The CDR3 region has the DNA TGTGCCAGCAGCTTGTTGGGTAGCGGGAGTGCTGAGCAGTTCTTC.

Only a few counts were recorded for this clonotype. The rearrangement links TRBV15 to TRBJ2-5; D ambiguous. V was cut by 0 bases and J by 9 bases, with 17 bases left in between. In germline, CDR1 is LNHNV, CDR2 YYDKDF (reference sequence). The CDR3 is 15 residues long. The CDR3 bases are TGTGCCACCAGCAGAGATGCTATTGGTGCCAGAGCCCAGTACTTC. Translation: CATSRDAIGARAQYF. Filled out from reference TRBV15 and TRBJ2-5, the complete variable domain reads DAMVIQNPRYQVTQFGKPVTLSCSQTLNHNVMYWYQQKSSQAPKLLFHYYDKDFNNEADTPDNFQSRRPNTSFCFLDIRSPGLGDTAMYLCATSRDAIGARAQYFGPGTRLLVL.

This chain connects TRBV20-1 to TRBJ2-1; D unresolved. V lost 0 bases and J lost 4, with 10 bases in between. The CDR3 spans 14 residues. Germline V gene sequence: CDR1 DFQATT, CDR2 SNEGSKA (reference sequence). CDR3 region: CSARDRLQYNEQFF. DNA of the CDR3: TGCAGTGCTAGAGATCGGCTCCAGTACAATGAGCAGTTCTTC.

This chain connects TRBV4-3 to TRBJ2-5, with no clear D. The CDR3 loop spans 13 amino acids. CDR1 is LGHNA and CDR2 is YSLEER in the germline V gene. Trimming pared 1 base from V and 5 bases from J, leaving 8 bases between. CDR3 sequence: CASSQGNAETQYF. Here the CDR3 DNA reads TGCGCCAGCAGCCAAGGCAATGCGGAGACCCAGTACTTC.

This chain links TRBV7-2 with TRBJ2-5, with 11 bases aligning to TRBD1. V was pared by 5 bases and J by 5 bases, with 10 bases of the junction left unmatched. The germline CDR1 and CDR2 sequences are SGHTA and FQGNSA. This CDR3 region has 16 residues. CDR3 bases: TGTGCCAGCAGCCAACCTACCGGGACAGGGGGGGAGACCCAGTACTTC. It yields the protein CASSQPTGTGGETQYF.

Only a few counts were recorded for this clonotype. The genes are TRBV20-1 and TRBJ2-7, with 10 bases fitting TRBD2. The germline gives CDR1 DFQATT, CDR2 SNEGSKA (reference sequence). This CDR3 region has 16 residues. The J segment lost 0 bases and the V segment lost 5 bases, leaving 10 bases of the junction unmatched. The CDR3 reads CSAPGLAEASSYEQYF. DNA of the CDR3: TGCAGTGCTCCCGGACTAGCGGAGGCGAGCTCCTACGAGCAGTACTTC.

The chain has TRBV7-7 and TRBJ2-2; possible D gene TRBD2, 6 bases. This CDR3 spans 14 amino acids. V shed 10 bases and J shed 5 bases, with 17 bases lying between them. Germline CDR1 reads SSHAT; CDR2 reads FNYEAQ (reference sequence). The CDR3 loop is CATGRTARTGELFF. Here the CDR3 DNA reads TGTGCCACGGGGAGGACCGCTCGAACCGGGGAGCTGTTTTTT.

V and J are TRBV6-1 and TRBJ1-5, with D maybe TRBD1 (5 bases). V was pared by 6 bases and J by 1 base, with 10 bases between. CDR1 MNHNS and CDR2 SASEGT come from the germline V gene. The CDR3 is made up of 14 amino acids. The CDR3 DNA reads as TGTGCCAGCAGCCGAGGGGACAGCAATCAGCCCCAGCATTTT. It is translated as CASSRGDSNQPQHF.

The rearrangement uses TRBV20-1 and TRBJ2-7; 8 bases map to TRBD2. The CDR3 sequence is 15 residues long. CDR1 and CDR2 (germline): DFQATT, SNEGSKA (reference sequence). J was trimmed by 2 bases and V by 6 bases; bases with no gene match: 12. The CDR3 is CSAVVPNGRAYEQYF. The DNA of the CDR3 is TGCAGTGCCGTGGTACCTAACGGGAGGGCCTACGAGCAGTACTTC.

This clonotype was detected only a few times. The V call is TRBV5-1, the J call TRBJ2-5; no reliable D call. The germline V and J ends were trimmed by 3 bases and 5 bases, with 11 bases remaining between them. From germline, CDR1 is SGHRS and CDR2 YFSETQ. There are 13 residues in the CDR3. The CDR3 DNA follows: TGCGCCAGCAGCTCCAAACCTGGGGAGACCCAGTACTTC. Amino acids: CASSSKPGETQYF.

The table lists this clonotype with a few counts. This chain links TRBV2 with TRBJ2-7; the match to TRBD1 covers 9 bases. The CDR3 is 15 amino acids. Trimming took 2 bases from V and 3 from J; bases not matched to a gene: 5. The germline V gene has CDR1 SNHLY and CDR2 FYNNEI. In nucleotides, the CDR3 is TGTGCCAGCAGTGAAAGGGGGACAGGGATCTACGAGCAGTACTTC. This gives the protein CASSERGTGIYEQYF.

The chain employs TRBV4-3 and TRBJ2-1; D is unresolved. The CDR3 sequence is 14 residues long. The germline gives CDR1 LGHNA, CDR2 YSLEER. Between the trimmed V and J ends, which lost 3 bases and 4 bases, there was a span of 10 bases. The CDR3: CASSQDAAYNEQFF. DNA of the CDR3: TGCGCCAGCAGCCAGGACGCGGCATACAATGAGCAGTTCTTC.

This clonotype occurred a few times. This chain uses TRBV9 with TRBJ2-7, with 10 bases matching TRBD2. The germline CDR1 and CDR2 sequences are SGDLS and YYNGEE. This CDR3 is built from 19 residues. V shed 4 bases, J shed 5 bases, and the junction held 21 bases outside the gene matches. The CDR3 region is CASSRRGDRAGGPYNEQYF. The DNA of the CDR3 is TGTGCCAGCAGCCGACGAGGGGACCGAGCGGGAGGGCCTTATAACGAGCAGTACTTC.